The 7 T cell receptor beta chains below come from one sample, sequenced in a study of blood T cell repertoires in COVID-19. Generated by immunoSEQ multiplex PCR, the TCRdb table keeps only in-frame clones and is missing some. The sample holds roughly 250,000 clones, 75% to 90% seen once. Sequencing was done on a sample of peripheral blood. Receptor source: a man aged 55 to 70 who had recovered from COVID-19.

CDR3 nucleotide sequence: TGTGCCAGCTCACCGGGGGAGGGACTTGAAGCTTTCTTT. It is translated as CASSPGEGLEAFF. This rearrangement joins TRBV18 to TRBJ1-1; weak D call: TRBD1 (5 bases). Trimming took off 3 bases at V and 7 bases at J, with 12 bases between the two ends. The germline gives CDR1 KGHSH, CDR2 LQKENI. The CDR3 has 13 residues.

The chain carries TRBV5-1 and TRBJ2-6; 9 nucleotides align to TRBD1. Germline V gives CDR1 SGHRS, CDR2 YFSETQ. This CDR3 has 18 amino acids. J was trimmed by 0 bases and V by 7 bases; bases with no gene match: 11. CDR3 in DNA: TGCGCCAGCGATATGGGACAGGGTCGACTCTCTGGGGCCAACGTCCTGACTTTC. Translated: CASDMGQGRLSGANVLTF.

V is TRBV3-1 (or the pseudogene TRBV3-2) and J is TRBJ2-5; D may be TRBD2 (5 bases). The CDR3 contains 14 residues. Germline CDR1 and CDR2: LGHDT and YNNKEL (reference sequence). The V end was cut by 4 bases, the J end by 5 bases, with 14 bases between. The CDR3 nucleotides read TGTGCCAGCAGCCTCAACGGACCGGGGGAGACCCAGTACTTC. Encoded protein: CASSLNGPGETQYF.

The rearrangement links TRBV6-1 to TRBJ1-5, with D possibly being TRBD1 (6 bases). This CDR3 comprises 15 residues. V shed 1 base and J shed 1 base, with 8 bases lying between them. Germline V CDR1 and CDR2: MNHNS, SASEGT. CDR3 in DNA: TGTGCCAGCAGTGAAGTTGGGACAAGCAATCAGCCCCAGCATTTT. Translated: CASSEVGTSNQPQHF.

Turning to this clone: An end of the junction does not agree with germline; a read error may underlie this. The chain is built from TRBV9 and TRBJ1-6, with D unclear. Germline V lookup: CDR1 SGDLS, CDR2 YYNGEE. The CDR3 is 15 residues long. DNA for the CDR3: TGTGCCGGCAGCGTAGGCGGGTTGGGGAACTCACCCCTCCACTTT. It specifies CAGSVGGLGNSPLHF.

The CDR3 region is CASSQDWSGSGANVLTF. The CDR3 DNA sequence: TGCGCCAGCAGCCAAGATTGGAGCGGCTCTGGGGCCAACGTCCTGACTTTC. The chain employs TRBV4-1 and TRBJ2-6; possible D gene TRBD2, 5 bases. The CDR3 is made up of 17 amino acids. V was cut by 0 bases and J by 0 bases, with 9 bases left in between. CDR1 is MGHRA and CDR2 is YSYEKL in the germline V gene.

The genes are TRBV19 and TRBJ2-2; D possibly corresponds to TRBD1 (6 bases). The length of the CDR3 is 21 residues. Germline CDR1 is LNHDA and CDR2 is SQIVND (reference sequence). Deletions cut 5 bases from V and 2 bases from J, with 30 bases between. The CDR3 DNA is TGTGCCAGTAGTCCGAACAGGGTTTTCAGGATGTCGGGACGCAACACCGGGGAGCTGTTTTTT. Amino acids: CASSPNRVFRMSGRNTGELFF.